The table lists the clone carrying this T cell receptor (beta chain) with a few counts. Its target is unknown. The data are from a study of CD8+CD57+ T cells in acquired aplastic anemia. About the research overall: Average DNA yield from sorted CD4+ and CD8+ cells was 3.2 ug. The average read count for CD4+ cells in healthy donors was roughly 10 million.

Genomic DNA templated the TCR beta VDJ and CDR3 profiling. TCRdb reprocessed the reads with MiXCR, giving one entry per CDR3 protein. The table includes a few hundred thousand distinct CDR3 sequences, about 37% detected once. Points from the study as a whole: Shared by patients and controls, almost 30 CD8+ CDR3s were abundant in patients.

The germline V gene encodes CDR1 MNHNS and CDR2 SASEGT. Trimming took 7 bases from V and 3 from J, leaving 21 bases between them. CDR3 length: 16 amino acids. The TCR sequence derives from a human donor in good health, serving as a control. The chain couples TRBV6-1 to TRBJ1-1; D is unresolved. Specimen: sorted CD4+, CD8+, or CD8+CD57+ T cells (not recorded which) from PBMCs. The CDR3 coding sequence is TGTGCCAGCAAACGAATGCCCGAGCAGCCCGACACTGAAGCTTTCTTT. This translates into CASKRMPEQPDTEAFF.